A single sample gave rise to the 29 T cell receptor beta chains below, sequenced in a study of T cells in women clearing cervical HPV infection. TCRdb's copy holds only in-frame clones and misses some; the assay was immunoSEQ multiplex PCR. There are around 30,000 clones in the sample, with approximately 20% held by the top ten. The sequencing sample was made of blood buffy coat. These receptors were obtained from a woman aged 18 to 69 with a cervical HPV16 infection that either progressed to CIN3+ or cleared (not recorded which).

Comment on this clone: From the germline J gene comes the end of the CDR3, since the read stops 3 residues before it. V gene TRBV19 combines with J gene TRBJ1-2; 8 bases are a match to TRBD1. CDR1 is LNHDA, CDR2 SQIVND, per germline (reference sequence). The CDR3 spans 15 residues. The CDR3 reads CASSTLGGQGHGYTF. The DNA read from the CDR3 is TGTGCCAGTAGTACACTGGGAGGACAGGGTCACGGC.

As concerns this clone: The read ends 3 residues shy of where the CDR3 ends; the end is completed using the germline J gene. The rearrangement links TRBV9 to TRBJ2-1; a weak D match, TRBD2 (7 bases). CDR1 and CDR2 (germline): SGDLS, YYNGEE. Trimming removed 3 bases at V and 7 bases at J, with 14 bases between. This CDR3 has 14 residues. The sequenced part of the CDR3 DNA is TGTGCCAGCAGCGAAGGGGGGGAAGATAATGAG. This sequence encodes CASSEGGEDNE. The full CDR3 protein is CASSEGGEDNEQFF.

As regards this clone: The sequence runs out 3 residues before the end of the CDR3; the remainder is reconstructed from the germline J gene. V and J are TRBV28 and TRBJ2-3; D possibly matches TRBD1 or TRBD2 (5 bases each). Trimming removed 8 bases at V and 0 bases at J, with 9 bases between. Per the germline V gene, CDR1 is MDHEN and CDR2 is SYDVKM. The CDR3 has 13 amino acids. The CDR3 protein is CASGEGSTDTQYF. CDR3 bases read: TGTGCCAGCGGAGAGGGGAGCACAGATACG.

About this clone itself: The read comes to an end 3 residues before the CDR3 does, leaving the germline J gene to fill in the end. The rearrangement uses TRBV5-1 and TRBJ1-6; the D is unclear. The CDR3 contains 14 residues. V was pared by 4 bases and J by 8 bases, with 13 bases between. CDR1 and CDR2 (germline): SGHRS, YFSETQ. The covered CDR3 bases are TGCGCCAGCAGCACATCAGGTTCGGATTCACCC. Protein product: CASSTSGSDSP. The full CDR3 is CASSTSGSDSPLHF.

Note on this clone: The read ends 3 residues before the CDR3 terminus; that terminus is restored from the germline J gene. The chain links TRBV20-1 to TRBJ2-4, with D hard to call. This CDR3 has 14 residues. V shed 6 bases and J shed 6 bases, with 18 bases lying between them. CDR1 DFQATT and CDR2 SNEGSKA come from the germline V gene (reference sequence). The CDR3 protein is CSAEDDKALNIQYF. The DNA read from the CDR3 is TGCAGTGCCGAAGACGACAAGGCCTTAAACATT.

In regard to this clone: The read halts 3 residues ahead of the CDR3 end, with the missing end drawn from the germline J gene. The rearrangement joins TRBV30 to TRBJ1-1; 7 bases map to TRBD1. This CDR3 is 14 amino acids long. J lost 1 base, V lost 2 bases, and 4 bases had no gene match. Germline values: CDR1 GTSNPN, CDR2 SVGIG (reference sequence). CDR3 DNA, as far as it was read: TGTGCCTGGAGTAAGAACAGGGGGAACACTGAA. As protein: CAWSKNRGNTE. The full-length CDR3 reads as CAWSKNRGNTEAFF.

A note on this clone: The CDR3 goes on 3 residues after the read ends, and that part is filled in from the germline J gene. The chain carries TRBV7-8 and TRBJ2-3; possibly TRBD2 for D (5 bases). This CDR3 contains 15 residues. Germline CDR1 reads SGHVS; CDR2 reads FQNEAQ. Trimming removed 5 bases from V and 4 bases from J, with 16 bases in between. The CDR3 sequence is CASSIERLRADTQYF. The CDR3 bases that were read are TGTGCCAGCAGCATTGAGCGGTTACGGGCAGATACG.

A remark on this clone: The missing CDR3 end, 3 residues past where the read stops, is filled in from the germline J gene. The V and J genes are TRBV7-2 and TRBJ2-7; D might be TRBD1 (6 bases). CDR3 length: 15 residues. The V end lost 5 bases, the J end lost 0 bases, and 14 bases lay between the germline ends. Germline lookup yields CDR1 SGHTA and CDR2 FQGNSA. CDR3 DNA, as far as it was read: TGTGCCAGCAGCCTCTCTGGCAGGGGCTCCTACGAG. As protein: CASSLSGRGSYE. The entire CDR3 protein is CASSLSGRGSYEQYF.

Comments on this clone: From the germline J gene comes the end of the CDR3, since the read stops 3 residues before it. V and J are TRBV10-3 and TRBJ2-3; 13 nucleotides agree with TRBD2. V lost 5 bases and J lost 8; bases outside the gene matches: 16. The germline gives CDR1 ENHRY, CDR2 SYGVKD. The CDR3 consists of 18 residues. CDR3 sequence: CAISPTNPKLAGGGTQYF. CDR3 DNA, as far as it was read: TGTGCCATCAGTCCGACGAACCCCAAACTAGCGGGAGGGGGTACG.

On this clone itself: Relative to the germline gene, one junction end is altered; a read error may explain this. The observed sequence ends 3 residues before the CDR3 terminus, with the missing tail filled in from the germline J gene. The chain couples TRBV7-2 to TRBJ2-5; 9 bases are shared with TRBD1. Germline lookup yields CDR1 SGHTA and CDR2 FQGNSA. The CDR3 has 15 amino acids. The CDR3 loop is CASSLAQGARETQYF. The DNA read from the CDR3 is TGTGCCAGCAGCCTAGCACAGGGGGCGAGGGAGACC.

Of note for this clone: The read halts 3 residues ahead of the CDR3 end, with the missing end drawn from the germline J gene. The chain joins TRBV18 to TRBJ2-2; perhaps TRBD2 as D (6 bases). The germline V gene has CDR1 KGHSH and CDR2 LQKENI. The CDR3 sequence is 13 residues long. Incomplete CDR3 DNA: TGTGCCAGCTCACCCACGGGGGATGAAAAG. Translation gives CASSPTGDEK. The CDR3, in full, reads CASSPTGDEKLFF.

A note on this clone: The read is 3 residues too short to cover the CDR3 end, so that end is filled in from the germline J gene. The V and J genes are TRBV27 and TRBJ2-3; D may be TRBD1 (6 bases). Trimming cost V 5 bases and J 2 bases, with 14 bases left between them. The CDR3 has 15 amino acids. Germline CDR1 reads MNHEY; CDR2 reads SMNVEV (reference sequence). The sequenced part of the CDR3 DNA is TGTGCCAGCAGTGCCTACAGGGAGCACACAGATACG. Its translation: CASSAYREHTDT. The complete CDR3 protein is CASSAYREHTDTQYF.

Worth noting for this clone: Coverage ceases 3 residues before the CDR3 finishes, and the germline J gene fills in the end. The chain couples TRBV19 to TRBJ2-3, with 8 nucleotides matching TRBD2. The CDR3 covers 18 residues. V lost 3 bases, J lost 1 base, and 12 bases stayed unmatched. Germline V gene data show CDR1 as LNHDA and CDR2 as SQIVND (reference sequence). CDR3 residues: CASSMAGGSYPGTDTQYF. CDR3 bases read: TGTGCCAGTAGTATGGCGGGAGGCTCCTACCCAGGCACAGATACG.

CDR3 DNA, as far as it was read: TGTGCCAGCATCGTCCTCAGAAGTTCGGGTGAC. It specifies CASIVLRSSGD. The CDR3, in full, reads CASIVLRSSGDYTF. The chain is built from TRBV7-9 and TRBJ1-2; no firm D call. The read gets to within 3 residues of the CDR3 end, and the germline J gene fills in the rest. The CDR3 totals 14 residues. Germline V CDR1 and CDR2: SEHNR, FQNEAQ (reference sequence).

Of note for this clone: The read ends 3 residues before the CDR3 terminus; that terminus is restored from the germline J gene. The chain couples TRBV5-1 to TRBJ2-3, with TRBD1 identical over 9 bases. Trimming removed 4 bases from V and 6 bases from J; junction bases left unmatched: 9. The CDR3 contains 15 residues. Germline values: CDR1 SGHRS, CDR2 YFSETQ. CDR3 loop: CASSPGQGGIDTQYF. The CDR3 DNA, read in part, is TGCGCCAGCAGCCCGGGACAGGGTGGGATTGATACG.

A word on this clone: The DNA ends 3 residues before the CDR3 does, and the rest of the CDR3 is filled in from the germline J gene. This chain joins TRBV7-2 and TRBJ1-4, with D possibly being TRBD1 (5 bases). CDR3 length: 14 amino acids. CDR1 is SGHTA and CDR2 is FQGNSA in the germline V gene. Trimming took 5 bases from V and 4 from J, leaving 11 bases between them. Incomplete CDR3 DNA: TGTGCCAGCAGCCGGGGGTCGGGTAATGAAAAA. This translates into CASSRGSGNEK. In full, the CDR3 is CASSRGSGNEKLFF. Full variable domain (remainder filled in from reference TRBV7-2 and TRBJ1-4): GAGVSQSPSNKVTEKGKDVELRCDPISGHTALYWYRQSLGQGLEFLIYFQGNSAPDKSGLPSDRFSAERTGGSVSTLTIQRTQQEDSAVYLCASSRGSGNEKLFFGSGTQLSVL.

A word on this clone: The CDR3 end is not reached by the read, which stops 3 residues before it; the germline J gene fills it in. Within the sample, other DNA sequences also encode this same CDR3. The rearrangement uses TRBV7-3 and TRBJ2-2; 13 nucleotides agree with TRBD2. The CDR3 loop spans 17 amino acids. Trimming took 4 bases from V and 3 from J; bases not matched to a gene: 5. Germline V gives CDR1 SGHTA, CDR2 FQGTGA. The CDR3 reads CASSSTSGGAHTGELFF. CDR3 DNA (partial): TGTGCCAGCAGCTCAACTAGCGGGGGGGCTCACACCGGGGAG. Supplemented by reference TRBV7-3 and TRBJ2-2, the full variable domain reads GAGVSQTPSNKVTEKGKYVELRCDPISGHTALYWYRQSLGQGPEFLIYFQGTGAADDSGLPNDRFFAVRPEGSVSTLKIQRTERGDSAVYLCASSSTSGGAHTGELFFGEGSRLTVL.

In regard to this clone: The read comes to an end 3 residues before the CDR3 does, leaving the germline J gene to fill in the end. The chain employs TRBV6-2 or TRBV6-3 and TRBJ2-5, with D possibly TRBD2 on 6 matching bases. In germline, CDR1 is MNHEY, CDR2 SVGEGT. The V and J ends lost 2 bases and 2 bases respectively, with 12 bases between them. The CDR3 spans 15 residues. The DNA read from the CDR3 is TGTGCCAGCAGTTACGGGGGGACCCGACAAGAGACC. Translated: CASSYGGTRQET. The entire CDR3 protein is CASSYGGTRQETQYF.

Points on this clone: The sequenced fragment ends 3 residues before the CDR3 boundary, so the rest is inferred from the germline J gene. The V gene is TRBV13, the J gene TRBJ2-7, with TRBD2 identical over 7 bases. V trimming: 5 bases; J trimming: 3 bases; junction bases outside the gene matches: 13. Germline CDR1 and CDR2: PRHDT and FYEKMQ (reference sequence). CDR3 size: 16 residues. The CDR3 DNA, read in part, is TGTGCCAGCAGCCTGGGGGGGGAGGGCATCATCTACGAG. Protein product: CASSLGGEGIIYE. The complete CDR3 sequence is CASSLGGEGIIYEQYF.

On this clone itself: The CDR3 goes on 3 residues after the read ends, and that part is filled in from the germline J gene. The rearrangement joins TRBV5-1 to TRBJ2-3; TRBD2 matches at 8 bases. Germline CDR1 reads SGHRS; CDR2 reads YFSETQ. CDR3 length equals 16 residues. The junction had 6 bases not matched to a gene; V was cut back by 1 base and J by 2 bases. The DNA read from the CDR3 is TGCGCCAGCAGCTTGTGGGGTAGCGGGGACACAGATACG. This translates into CASSLWGSGDTDT. The CDR3 in full is CASSLWGSGDTDTQYF.

Of note for this clone: The sequenced fragment ends 3 residues before the CDR3 boundary, so the rest is inferred from the germline J gene. The gene calls are TRBV30 and TRBJ1-1; D unresolved. CDR1 is GTSNPN, CDR2 SVGIG, per germline (reference sequence). The V gene lost 0 bases and the J gene lost 1 base, with 9 bases spanning the gap. The CDR3 has 14 amino acids. CDR3 residues: CAWSVEVPNTEAFF. CDR3 DNA (partial): TGTGCCTGGAGTGTAGAGGTCCCGAACACTGAA. The full variable domain, with the rest looked up from reference TRBV30 and TRBJ1-1, is SQTIHQWPATLVQPVGSPLSLECTVEGTSNPNLYWYRQAAGRGLQLLFYSVGIGQISSEVPQNLSASRPQDRQFILSSKKLLLSDSGFYLCAWSVEVPNTEAFFGQGTRLTVV.

On this clone itself: The CDR3 end is not reached by the read, which stops 3 residues before it; the germline J gene fills it in. The chain joins TRBV20-1 to TRBJ2-3, with 7 bases aligning to TRBD2. The CDR3 length is 10 residues. Germline CDR1 reads DFQATT; CDR2 reads SNEGSKA (reference sequence). V trimming: 7 bases; J trimming: 6 bases; junction bases outside the gene matches: 1. The CDR3 protein is CSVGGDTQYF. The covered CDR3 bases are TGCAGTGTGGGGGGGGATACG.

For this clone: The sequenced fragment ends 3 residues before the CDR3 boundary, so the rest is inferred from the germline J gene. The chain links TRBV4-2 to TRBJ1-2; TRBD1 might be the D (5 bases). The CDR3 covers 16 residues. Between the trimmed V and J ends, which lost 1 base and 2 bases, there was a span of 14 bases. CDR1 and CDR2 (germline): LGHNA, YNFKEQ. CDR3 bases read: TGTGCCAGCAGCCAAGGAGAGGGGCCTAACAACTATGGC. As protein: CASSQGEGPNNYG. The full CDR3 sequence reads CASSQGEGPNNYGYTF.

A remark on this clone: The read ends 3 residues early relative to the CDR3; the germline J gene fills the gap. Other DNA sequences in the same sample also yield this CDR3. This chain joins TRBV13 and TRBJ1-3, with 12 bases that match TRBD1. J gave up 0 bases and V 4 bases, and 10 bases lay outside the gene matches. CDR3 length: 19 residues. The germline gives CDR1 PRHDT, CDR2 FYEKMQ (reference sequence). The sequenced CDR3 bases are TGTGCCAGCAGCTCCTACCGGGACAGGGGGCCTAACTCTGGAAACACC. Its protein is CASSSYRDRGPNSGNT. The whole CDR3 region reads CASSSYRDRGPNSGNTIYF.

Details on this clone: The CDR3 end lies 3 residues beyond the end of the read and is filled in from the germline J gene. The rearrangement uses TRBV19 and TRBJ2-3; no definite D call. The CDR3 runs 13 residues. CDR1 is LNHDA, CDR2 SQIVND, per germline (reference sequence). Deletions cut 3 bases from V and 2 bases from J, with 6 bases between. The CDR3 DNA, read in part, is TGTGCCAGTAGTATGGCAGTCACAGATACG. Amino acid sequence: CASSMAVTDT. The whole CDR3 protein reads CASSMAVTDTQYF.

As regards this clone: The read falls 3 residues short of the CDR3 end, and the missing part is taken from the germline J gene. The chain is built from TRBV19 and TRBJ1-2; D gene unclear. The CDR3 contains 18 residues. Germline V gene lookup returns CDR1 LNHDA and CDR2 SQIVND (reference sequence). The CDR3 sequence: CASFRTSGSAASTDTYTF. Incomplete CDR3 DNA: TGTGCCAGTTTCCGGACTAGCGGGAGCGCCGCTAGCACAGATACC.

The covered CDR3 bases are TGTGCCAGTAGTATCAGTAGTGGCAACTATGGT. Translated: CASSISSGNYG. The CDR3, in full, reads CASSISSGNYGQYF. The V gene is TRBV19, the J gene TRBJ2-4; no firm D call. The CDR3 extends 3 residues past the end of the read, so its final part is completed from the germline J gene. This CDR3 comprises 14 residues. The germline V gene has CDR1 LNHDA and CDR2 SQIVND (reference sequence).

Concerning this clone itself: The observed sequence ends 3 residues before the CDR3 terminus, with the missing tail filled in from the germline J gene. The chain recombines TRBV20-1 with TRBJ2-3; 13 positions agree with TRBD2. With V trimmed by 3 bases and J by 3 bases, 18 bases remained unmatched. The CDR3 runs 20 residues. Germline loops: CDR1 DFQATT, CDR2 SNEGSKA (reference sequence). CDR3 loop: CSARGLTSGRAGAFTDTQYF. The part of the CDR3 DNA that was read is TGCAGTGCTAGGGGATTAACTAGCGGGAGGGCCGGAGCCTTTACAGATACG.

With regard to this clone: The read terminates 3 residues ahead of where the CDR3 ends, so the germline J gene completes it. The V call is TRBV18, the J call TRBJ1-2; D is ambiguous. This CDR3 region has 14 residues. The germline V gene encodes CDR1 KGHSH and CDR2 LQKENI. The part of the CDR3 DNA that was read is TGTGCCAGCTCACTCAGACTAGATATTAATGAC. Translating it yields CASSLRLDIND. The full CDR3 sequence reads CASSLRLDINDYTF.